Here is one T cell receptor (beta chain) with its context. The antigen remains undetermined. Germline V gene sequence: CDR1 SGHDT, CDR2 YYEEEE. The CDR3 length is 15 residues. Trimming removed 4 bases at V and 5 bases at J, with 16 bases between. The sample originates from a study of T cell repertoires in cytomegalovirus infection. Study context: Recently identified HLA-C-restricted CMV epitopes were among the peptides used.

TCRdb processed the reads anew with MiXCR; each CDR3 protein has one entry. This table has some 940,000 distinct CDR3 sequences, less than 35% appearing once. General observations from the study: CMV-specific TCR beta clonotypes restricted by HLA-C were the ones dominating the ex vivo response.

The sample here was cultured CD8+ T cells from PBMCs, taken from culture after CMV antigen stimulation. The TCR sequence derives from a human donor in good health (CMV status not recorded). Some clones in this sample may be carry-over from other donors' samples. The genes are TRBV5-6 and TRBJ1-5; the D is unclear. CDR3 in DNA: TGTGCCAGCAGCCCGGCCGGTATTCGGGATCAGCCCCAGCATTTT. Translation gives CASSPAGIRDQPQHF.